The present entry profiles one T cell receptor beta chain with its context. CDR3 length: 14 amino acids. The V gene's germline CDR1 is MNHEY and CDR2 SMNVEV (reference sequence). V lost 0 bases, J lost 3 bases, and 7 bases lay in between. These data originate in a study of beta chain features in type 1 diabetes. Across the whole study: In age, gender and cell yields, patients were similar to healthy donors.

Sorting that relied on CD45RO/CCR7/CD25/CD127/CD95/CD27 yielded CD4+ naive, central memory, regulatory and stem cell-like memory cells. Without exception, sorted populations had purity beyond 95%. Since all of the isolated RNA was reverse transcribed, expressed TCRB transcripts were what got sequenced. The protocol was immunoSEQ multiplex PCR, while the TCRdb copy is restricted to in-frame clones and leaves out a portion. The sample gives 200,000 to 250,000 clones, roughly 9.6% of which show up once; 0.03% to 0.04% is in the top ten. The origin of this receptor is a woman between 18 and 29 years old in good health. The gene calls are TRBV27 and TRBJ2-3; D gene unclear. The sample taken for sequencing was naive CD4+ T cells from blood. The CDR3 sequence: CASSLSGRTDTQYF. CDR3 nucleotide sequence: TGTGCCAGCAGTTTATCGGGCAGGACAGATACGCAGTATTTT.